This T cell receptor beta chain was captured in a study of T cell repertoires in cytomegalovirus infection. Across the whole study: Public signatures in TCR beta pointed to CMV infection and matching HLA type. Study-level results: Summed public TCR beta family frequency identified CMV carriers bearing the relevant HLA. HLA-C-restricted CMV clonotypes gave the most frequent clonotype in two of eight donors.

With regard to this clonotype: Antigen unknown.

V was clipped by 5 bases and J by 5 bases, with 12 bases between them. The CDR3 is made up of 13 amino acids. Germline loops: CDR1 SGHTA, CDR2 FQGNSA. MiXCR was run by TCRdb on the reads, yielding one entry per CDR3 protein. Of under 300,000 distinct CDR3 sequences in the sample, about 20% were seen once. J is TRBJ1-2 and V is TRBV7-2; possibly TRBD1 for D (6 bases). The sample in question was cultured PBMCs, obtained from culture after CMV antigen stimulation. The source of this sequence is a human donor in good health (CMV status not recorded). Some clones in this sample may be carry-over from other donors' samples. The chain's CDR3 is CASSPSDSYGYTF. For the CDR3, the DNA is TGTGCCAGCAGCCCTTCGGACAGTTATGGCTACACCTTC.